This entry concerns a single T cell receptor (beta chain). Its specificity is unknown. The data originate from a study of early T cells in non-severe SARS-CoV-2 infection. Across the whole study: Bulk RNA from unsorted whole blood was sequenced; chains were unpaired. Broader study findings: Sequences matched to VDJdb favored anti-spike CD8 responses, while private and CD4 specificities were missed.

TCRdb reanalysed the 5' RACE reads using MiXCR and keeps one entry per CDR3 protein. The sample has 70,000 to 95,000 distinct CDR3 sequences; about a sixth are singletons. CDR3 length equals 16 residues. V was clipped by 5 bases and J by 2 bases; unmatched bases: 5. Germline lookup yields CDR1 SNHLY and CDR2 FYNNEI. This receptor was taken from an adult who was a healthcare worker with PCR-confirmed SARS-CoV-2 infection or an uninfected control (not recorded which). Material for sequencing was whole blood. This chain joins TRBV2 and TRBJ2-1; TRBD2 agrees at 11 bases. In DNA form, the CDR3 reads TGTGCCAGCAGTCAAATAGCGGGGGGGGCCTACAATGAGCAGTTCTTC. Translated: CASSQIAGGAYNEQFF.